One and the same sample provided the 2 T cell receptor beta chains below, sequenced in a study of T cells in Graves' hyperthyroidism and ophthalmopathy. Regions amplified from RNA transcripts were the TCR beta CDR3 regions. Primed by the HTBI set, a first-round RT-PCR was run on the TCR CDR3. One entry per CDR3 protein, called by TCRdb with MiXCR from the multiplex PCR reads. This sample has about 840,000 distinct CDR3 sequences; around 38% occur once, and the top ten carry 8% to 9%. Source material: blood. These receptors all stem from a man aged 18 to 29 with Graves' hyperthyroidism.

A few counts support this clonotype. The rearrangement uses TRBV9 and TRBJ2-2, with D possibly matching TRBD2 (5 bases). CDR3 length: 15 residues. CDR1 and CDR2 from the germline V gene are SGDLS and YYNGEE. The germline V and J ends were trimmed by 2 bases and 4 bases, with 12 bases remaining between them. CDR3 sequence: CASSVLSGPTGELFF. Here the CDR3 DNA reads TGTGCCAGCAGCGTGCTGAGCGGTCCCACCGGGGAGCTGTTTTTT.

The CDR3 loop reads CASSLEPTKATEAFF. As DNA, the CDR3 is TGTGCCAGCAGCTTAGAGCCCACGAAGGCCACTGAAGCTTTCTTT. The genes are TRBV7-6 and TRBJ1-1; D gene uncertain. Germline CDR1 reads SGHVS; CDR2 reads FNYEAQ. V gave up 1 base and J gave up 4 bases, with 13 bases separating them. The CDR3 sequence is 15 residues long.